This T cell receptor beta chain was identified in a study of T cell responses to AZD1222 COVID-19 vaccine. General observations from the study: Nearly half of spike-specific TCRs reportedly target variant regions that are unmutated in the B.1.351 and B.1.1.7 variants. Females made up more of the donors, who were largely white British, and clonal diversity may have come out too low. All repertoire sampling was performed exclusively after the peak T cell response. CD4 TCRs covered the whole spike, strongest at regions 160-218 and 743-854.

The data were produced by immunoSEQ multiplex PCR, yet TCRdb's version contains in-frame clones alone and is incomplete. The sample lists approximately 140,000 clones, 91% occurring once. This clone has just one count. No antigen is known for it. This CDR3 has 15 amino acids. The germline gives CDR1 SGHRS, CDR2 YFSETQ. After removal of 4 bases from V and 7 bases from J, the junction contained 9 bases not matched to a gene. Sequenced material: peripheral blood, taken on day 0 of AZD1222 vaccination. This clonotype was sampled from an adult in good health. The V and J genes are TRBV5-1 and TRBJ1-4; TRBD1 agrees at 8 bases. The DNA for the CDR3 is TGCGCCAGCAGCCCCCGGACAGGGTTGACTGAAAAACTGTTTTTT. This encodes CASSPRTGLTEKLFF. The variable domain in full, with the rest retrieved from reference TRBV5-1 and TRBJ1-4, is KAGVTQTPRYLIKTRGQQVTLSCSPISGHRSVSWYQQTPGQGLQFLFEYFSETQRNKGNFPGRFSGRQFSNSRSEMNVSTLELGDSALYLCASSPRTGLTEKLFFGSGTQLSVL.